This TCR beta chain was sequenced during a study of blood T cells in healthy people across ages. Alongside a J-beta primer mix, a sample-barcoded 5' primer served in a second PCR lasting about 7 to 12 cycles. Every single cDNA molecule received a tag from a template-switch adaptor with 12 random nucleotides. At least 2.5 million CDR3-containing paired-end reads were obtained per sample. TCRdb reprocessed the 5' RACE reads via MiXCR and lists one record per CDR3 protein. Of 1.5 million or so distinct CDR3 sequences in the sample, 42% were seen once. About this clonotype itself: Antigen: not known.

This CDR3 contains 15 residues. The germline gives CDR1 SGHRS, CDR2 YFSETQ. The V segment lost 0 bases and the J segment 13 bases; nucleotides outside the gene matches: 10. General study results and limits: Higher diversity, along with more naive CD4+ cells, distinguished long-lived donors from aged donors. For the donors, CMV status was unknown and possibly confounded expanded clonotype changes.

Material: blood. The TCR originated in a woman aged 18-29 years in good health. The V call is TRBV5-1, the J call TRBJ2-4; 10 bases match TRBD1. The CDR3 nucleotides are TGCGCCAGCAGCTTGGAGGGACAGGGGTCTGGGGAGCAGTACTTC. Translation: CASSLEGQGSGEQYF.